This record looks at one T cell receptor (beta chain) sequence and its context. The sample is drawn from a study of blood T cell repertoires in COVID-19. Study details: Acute-phase and convalescent COVID-19 samples originated in the United States, Italy and Spain. T cells, B-cell-depleted T cells, or PBMCs supplied cDNA or gDNA.

As processed by the authors: Amplification from reference gene primers served as the basis for estimated nucleated cell counts. Assay used: immunoSEQ multiplex PCR; TCRdb lists only in-frame clones, some missing. V and J calls and clone size are those listed in that table; D and trimming were worked out from the DNA. The sample contains approximately 170,000 clones, 70% to 90% of which appear only once. The sequence derives from a man aged 55 to 69 who had recovered from COVID-19. The source material was peripheral blood.

The CDR3 sequence: CASKDISEAFF. CDR3 sequence (DNA): TGTGCCAGTAAGGACATCTCTGAAGCTTTCTTT. The genes are TRBV19 and TRBJ1-1, with D possibly matching TRBD1 (5 bases). Germline V gene data show CDR1 as LNHDA and CDR2 as SQIVND (reference sequence). Trimming took 7 bases from V and 6 from J, leaving 9 bases between them. The CDR3 runs to 11 residues.